The 5 T cell receptor beta chains in this list originate from one sample, sequenced in a study of identifying expanded T cells in peripheral blood. Repertoires were generated with immunoSEQ multiplex PCR, while TCRdb's copy carries only in-frame clones and drops some. This sample carries some 70,000 clones, roughly 90% of them seen once, and the ten largest clones take 2.5% to 3.5%. The sequencing sample was made of blood. These receptors originate from a person between 18 and 75 years old in good health.

The V and J genes are TRBV18 and TRBJ1-1; TRBD1 aligns across 8 bases. J lost 3 bases, V lost 6 bases, and 9 bases had no gene match. CDR1 and CDR2 from the germline V gene are KGHSH and LQKENI. The CDR3 has 15 amino acids. The CDR3 sequence: CASSQGQGGHTEAFF. DNA for the CDR3: TGTGCCAGCTCCCAAGGACAGGGCGGGCACACTGAAGCTTTCTTT.

The chain joins TRBV9 to TRBJ2-7; 8 bases match TRBD1. CDR3 length: 12 residues. The germline CDR1 and CDR2 sequences are SGDLS and YYNGEE. The trim removed 7 bases at V and 5 bases at J, leaving 5 bases unmatched. The CDR3 region is CASGRTGNEQYF. The CDR3 nucleotides are TGTGCCAGCGGTCGGACAGGGAACGAGCAGTACTTC.

The chain employs TRBV7-2 and TRBJ1-3, with D maybe TRBD1 (5 bases). The CDR3 is 16 residues long. Trimming removed 0 bases at V and 3 bases at J, with 12 bases between. Per germline, CDR1 SGHTA and CDR2 FQGNSA. The CDR3 loop reads CASSLAWGKGGNTIYF. DNA of the CDR3: TGTGCCAGCAGCTTAGCATGGGGGAAAGGTGGAAACACCATATATTTT.

This rearrangement joins TRBV5-4 to TRBJ2-2; 7 bases line up with TRBD1. CDR1 and CDR2 (germline): SGHNT, YYREEE (reference sequence). The junction had 11 bases not matched to a gene; V was cut back by 6 bases and J by 0 bases. The CDR3 has 17 amino acids. CDR3 loop: CASNPGQNTANTGELFF. The CDR3 DNA reads TGTGCCAGCAACCCGGGACAGAATACCGCGAACACCGGGGAGCTGTTTTTT.

J is TRBJ1-5 and V is TRBV19, with D uncertain. The CDR3 has 16 amino acids. Germline V CDR1 and CDR2: LNHDA, SQIVND (reference sequence). The V end was cut by 3 bases, the J end by 0 bases, with 12 bases between. This CDR3 reads CASSIELWDSNQPQHF. The CDR3 bases are TGTGCCAGTAGTATTGAGTTATGGGATAGCAATCAGCCCCAGCATTTT.